This entry lists 3 T cell receptor beta chains sequenced from one sample in a study of cytomegalovirus exposure and HLA in healthy donors. The PCR used 60 Vbeta and 13 Jbeta primers. Clones were read by immunoSEQ multiplex PCR, and TCRdb kept only the in-frame ones, dropping some. The sample lists fewer than 200,000 clones, more than 70% occurring once. Material for sequencing was PBMCs. The source of these receptors is a male donor in good health and CMV-seronegative.

As for this clone: This CDR3 is also generated by other DNA sequences in the sample. This chain uses TRBV5-1 with TRBJ2-7; a weak D match, TRBD1 (5 bases). V lost 0 bases to trimming and J lost 3 bases, with 7 bases between them. Germline assignment: CDR1 SGHRS and CDR2 YFSETQ. The CDR3 has 13 residues. CDR3 sequence (DNA): TGCGCCAGCAGCTTGGTCCAGGGCTACGAGCAGTACTTC. The encoded protein is CASSLVQGYEQYF.

This chain links TRBV5-6 with TRBJ2-7; TRBD1 is a possible D gene (7 bases). This CDR3 region has 16 residues. V was clipped by 0 bases and J by 3 bases, with 16 bases between them. CDR1 SGHDT and CDR2 YYEEEE come from the germline V gene. The CDR3 is CASSLGGGTEGYEQYF. For the CDR3, the DNA is TGTGCCAGCAGCTTGGGGGGCGGGACAGAAGGCTACGAGCAGTACTTC.

This clone has a handful of counts. The V gene is TRBV6-1, the J gene TRBJ1-1, with 11 bases lining up with TRBD1. V lost 3 bases to trimming and J lost 6 bases; unmatched junction nucleotides: 12. The CDR3 loop spans 17 amino acids. Germline CDR1 MNHNS, CDR2 SASEGT. This CDR3 reads CASSEGQGVGLGAEAFF. The CDR3 nucleotides read TGTGCCAGCAGTGAGGGACAGGGGGTGGGTTTGGGCGCTGAAGCTTTCTTT.